This T cell receptor (beta chain) originates from a study of metastatic and nonmetastatic thyroid tumors. Study context: Both malignant and benign thyroid patients supplied peripheral blood and tumor or nodule tissue samples, across which the repertoires of these patients were then compared.

TCRdb redid the clone calls on the PCR reads using MiXCR. The top ten hold about 9% of the sample, which has 35,000 to 45,000 clones, around 10% seen once. Study-wide points: Compared with benign nodules, malignant thyroid tumors were reported to have significantly higher TCR beta diversity in both blood and tumor.

Thyroid surgery was performed in patients who had received no treatment beforehand. This clone has at least ten counts. No antigen is known for it. The receptor was isolated from a male donor with papillary thyroid cancer or a benign thyroid nodule (not recorded which). Some clones in this sample may be carry-over from other donors' samples. The sequenced sample consisted of blood.

The CDR3 loop reads CSARDSSYEQYF. The CDR3 DNA follows: TGCAGTGCTCGGGACAGTTCCTACGAGCAGTACTTC. V and J are TRBV20-1 and TRBJ2-7, with 7 positions matching TRBD1. Germline CDR1 DFQATT, CDR2 SNEGSKA (reference sequence). The CDR3 runs to 12 residues. J lost 1 base, V lost 5 bases, and 2 bases had no gene match.